This T cell receptor beta chain was observed in a study of T-cell memory formation after mild COVID-19. About the study: TCR clustering was largely donor specific. Study conclusions and caveats: For contracting clones, CD4+ ones sat mainly in CM and EM, CD8+ in EMRA. Later expanders leaned CD4+, whereas day 15 to 85 contracting clones were balanced CD4/CD8.

TCR alpha and TCR beta cDNA libraries with sample barcodes and UMIs came from 5'RACE using constant-segment primers. TCRdb passed the 5' RACE reads through MiXCR, listing each CDR3 protein once. The data show about 440,000 distinct CDR3 sequences, 20% seen once. On this clonotype: Its antigen is as yet unknown.

Germline CDR1 reads SGHRS; CDR2 reads YFSETQ. The junction had 3 bases not matched to a gene; V was cut back by 2 bases and J by 6 bases. This CDR3 spans 14 amino acids. The receptor's source is an adult woman who had mild COVID-19 (a few samples of this study predate the infection). Cell type and time point are not known. The sequenced material came from PBMCs or a T cell subset sorted from them (not recorded which). The V gene is TRBV5-1, the J gene TRBJ2-1; 9 bases match TRBD1. DNA of the CDR3: TGCGCCAGCAGCTTCGGGACAGGGTCCAATGAGCAGTTCTTC. This codes for CASSFGTGSNEQFF.